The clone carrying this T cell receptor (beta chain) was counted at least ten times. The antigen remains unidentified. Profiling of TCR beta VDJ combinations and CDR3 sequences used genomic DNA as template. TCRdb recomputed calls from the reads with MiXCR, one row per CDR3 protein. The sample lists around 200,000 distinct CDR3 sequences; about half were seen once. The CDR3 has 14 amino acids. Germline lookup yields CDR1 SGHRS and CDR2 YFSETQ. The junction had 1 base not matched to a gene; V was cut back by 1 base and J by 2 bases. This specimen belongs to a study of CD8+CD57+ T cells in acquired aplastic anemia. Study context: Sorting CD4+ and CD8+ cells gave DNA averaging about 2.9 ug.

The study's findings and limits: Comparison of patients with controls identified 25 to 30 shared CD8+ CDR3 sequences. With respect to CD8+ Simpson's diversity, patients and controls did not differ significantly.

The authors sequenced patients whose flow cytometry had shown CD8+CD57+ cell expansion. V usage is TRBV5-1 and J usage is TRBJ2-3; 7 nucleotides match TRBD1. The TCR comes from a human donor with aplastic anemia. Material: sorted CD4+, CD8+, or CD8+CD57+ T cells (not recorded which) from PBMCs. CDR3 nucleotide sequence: TGCGCCAGCAGCTTGACAGGGGTCACAGATACGCAGTATTTT. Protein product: CASSLTGVTDTQYF.